The clone carrying this T cell receptor beta chain was recorded a few times. The germline V gene encodes CDR1 SGHTA and CDR2 FQGNSA. The CDR3 contains 16 residues. The junction had 7 bases not matched to a gene; V was cut back by 5 bases and J by 1 base. Arm-PCR of CDR3 regions with iRepertoire HTBI primers generated TCR beta libraries. TCRdb used MiXCR to reprocess the multiplex PCR reads, holding one entry per CDR3 protein. Of about 290,000 distinct CDR3 sequences in the sample, 22% were seen once. This sample was taken from a study of regulatory T cells in long-lasting Graves disease. The time point was: persistent/refractory GD, antithyroid drugs over 5 years with positive TRAb. Isolated PBMC RNA provided the starting material for the TCR library.

This receptor was identified in a female donor with Graves disease. Here the sequenced sample was peripheral blood mononuclear cells (PBMCs), taken when the disease was refractory, from a patient treated with antithyroid drugs. V gene TRBV7-2 combines with J gene TRBJ2-2, with 7 bases fitting TRBD2. Here the CDR3 DNA reads TGTGCCAGCAGCATTACTAGCGACCTGAACACCGGGGAGCTGTTTTTT. This codes for CASSITSDLNTGELFF.